This is a list of T cell receptor beta chains from one sample in a study of molecular identifiers for immune sequencing clone quantification. TCRdb fed the PCR reads into MiXCR, producing one record per CDR3 protein. The repertoire holds approximately 590,000 distinct CDR3 sequences, with roughly 25% as singletons. The source material was naive CD8+ T cells from blood, with Jurkat cell RNA spiked in. The source of these receptors is a human donor in good health. Some libraries in this study had Jurkat cell RNA spiked in. CDR3s include the opening cysteine and the closing phenylalanine or tryptophan. The D gene is left open where the match is weak. Clone size is not always given. Where it is, it says once, few, many or a class for expanded clones.

j_gene,abundance,d_gene,v_gene,CDR3aa,CDR3nt
TRBJ2-7,.,.,TRBV11-2,CASSLRFALSGFSYEQYF,TGTGCCAGCAGCTTAAGATTTGCGTTAAGTGGCTTCTCCTACGAGCAGTACTTC
TRBJ2-7,.,.,TRBV25-1,CASSLGPRGYEPYF,TGTGCCAGCAGTCTGGGCCCGAGAGGCTACGAGCCGTACTTC
TRBJ2-7,once,TRBD1,TRBV7-9,CASSSQTGNSYEQYF,TGTGCCAGCAGCTCACAGACAGGGAACTCCTACGAGCAGTACTTC
TRBJ2-1,.,.,TRBV27,CASALLAEQFF,TGTGCCAGCGCTCTCTTGGCTGAGCAGTTCTTC
TRBJ1-1,many,.,TRBV27,CASGDGGTEAFF,TGTGCCAGCGGAGACGGCGGGACTGAAGCTTTCTTT
TRBJ2-3,few,.,TRBV30,CAWTLALGTDTQYF,TGTGCCTGGACGTTGGCATTGGGCACAGATACGCAGTATTTT
TRBJ2-5,few,.,TRBV7-9,CASSFATQETQYF,TGTGCCAGCAGCTTCGCCACTCAAGAGACCCAGTACTTC
TRBJ1-1,.,.,TRBV3-1,CASSHLRDGTEAFF,TGTGCCAGCAGCCATCTCAGGGACGGCACTGAAGCTTTCTTT
TRBJ2-7,.,.,TRBV7-3,CASSPGAGRFYEQYF,TGTGCCAGCAGCCCCGGGGCAGGGCGTTTCTACGAGCAGTACTTC
TRBJ2-1,few,.,TRBV19,CASSANGAIEQFF,TGTGCCAGTAGCGCGAACGGGGCGATCGAGCAGTTCTTC
TRBJ2-2,.,.,TRBV19,CASSIGGPGELFF,TGTGCCAGTAGTATCGGGGGGCCCGGGGAGCTGTTTTTT
TRBJ2-7,many,TRBD2,TRBV13,CASSPGGLAGVEQYF,TGTGCCAGCAGCCCAGGGGGACTAGCGGGAGTCGAGCAGTACTTC